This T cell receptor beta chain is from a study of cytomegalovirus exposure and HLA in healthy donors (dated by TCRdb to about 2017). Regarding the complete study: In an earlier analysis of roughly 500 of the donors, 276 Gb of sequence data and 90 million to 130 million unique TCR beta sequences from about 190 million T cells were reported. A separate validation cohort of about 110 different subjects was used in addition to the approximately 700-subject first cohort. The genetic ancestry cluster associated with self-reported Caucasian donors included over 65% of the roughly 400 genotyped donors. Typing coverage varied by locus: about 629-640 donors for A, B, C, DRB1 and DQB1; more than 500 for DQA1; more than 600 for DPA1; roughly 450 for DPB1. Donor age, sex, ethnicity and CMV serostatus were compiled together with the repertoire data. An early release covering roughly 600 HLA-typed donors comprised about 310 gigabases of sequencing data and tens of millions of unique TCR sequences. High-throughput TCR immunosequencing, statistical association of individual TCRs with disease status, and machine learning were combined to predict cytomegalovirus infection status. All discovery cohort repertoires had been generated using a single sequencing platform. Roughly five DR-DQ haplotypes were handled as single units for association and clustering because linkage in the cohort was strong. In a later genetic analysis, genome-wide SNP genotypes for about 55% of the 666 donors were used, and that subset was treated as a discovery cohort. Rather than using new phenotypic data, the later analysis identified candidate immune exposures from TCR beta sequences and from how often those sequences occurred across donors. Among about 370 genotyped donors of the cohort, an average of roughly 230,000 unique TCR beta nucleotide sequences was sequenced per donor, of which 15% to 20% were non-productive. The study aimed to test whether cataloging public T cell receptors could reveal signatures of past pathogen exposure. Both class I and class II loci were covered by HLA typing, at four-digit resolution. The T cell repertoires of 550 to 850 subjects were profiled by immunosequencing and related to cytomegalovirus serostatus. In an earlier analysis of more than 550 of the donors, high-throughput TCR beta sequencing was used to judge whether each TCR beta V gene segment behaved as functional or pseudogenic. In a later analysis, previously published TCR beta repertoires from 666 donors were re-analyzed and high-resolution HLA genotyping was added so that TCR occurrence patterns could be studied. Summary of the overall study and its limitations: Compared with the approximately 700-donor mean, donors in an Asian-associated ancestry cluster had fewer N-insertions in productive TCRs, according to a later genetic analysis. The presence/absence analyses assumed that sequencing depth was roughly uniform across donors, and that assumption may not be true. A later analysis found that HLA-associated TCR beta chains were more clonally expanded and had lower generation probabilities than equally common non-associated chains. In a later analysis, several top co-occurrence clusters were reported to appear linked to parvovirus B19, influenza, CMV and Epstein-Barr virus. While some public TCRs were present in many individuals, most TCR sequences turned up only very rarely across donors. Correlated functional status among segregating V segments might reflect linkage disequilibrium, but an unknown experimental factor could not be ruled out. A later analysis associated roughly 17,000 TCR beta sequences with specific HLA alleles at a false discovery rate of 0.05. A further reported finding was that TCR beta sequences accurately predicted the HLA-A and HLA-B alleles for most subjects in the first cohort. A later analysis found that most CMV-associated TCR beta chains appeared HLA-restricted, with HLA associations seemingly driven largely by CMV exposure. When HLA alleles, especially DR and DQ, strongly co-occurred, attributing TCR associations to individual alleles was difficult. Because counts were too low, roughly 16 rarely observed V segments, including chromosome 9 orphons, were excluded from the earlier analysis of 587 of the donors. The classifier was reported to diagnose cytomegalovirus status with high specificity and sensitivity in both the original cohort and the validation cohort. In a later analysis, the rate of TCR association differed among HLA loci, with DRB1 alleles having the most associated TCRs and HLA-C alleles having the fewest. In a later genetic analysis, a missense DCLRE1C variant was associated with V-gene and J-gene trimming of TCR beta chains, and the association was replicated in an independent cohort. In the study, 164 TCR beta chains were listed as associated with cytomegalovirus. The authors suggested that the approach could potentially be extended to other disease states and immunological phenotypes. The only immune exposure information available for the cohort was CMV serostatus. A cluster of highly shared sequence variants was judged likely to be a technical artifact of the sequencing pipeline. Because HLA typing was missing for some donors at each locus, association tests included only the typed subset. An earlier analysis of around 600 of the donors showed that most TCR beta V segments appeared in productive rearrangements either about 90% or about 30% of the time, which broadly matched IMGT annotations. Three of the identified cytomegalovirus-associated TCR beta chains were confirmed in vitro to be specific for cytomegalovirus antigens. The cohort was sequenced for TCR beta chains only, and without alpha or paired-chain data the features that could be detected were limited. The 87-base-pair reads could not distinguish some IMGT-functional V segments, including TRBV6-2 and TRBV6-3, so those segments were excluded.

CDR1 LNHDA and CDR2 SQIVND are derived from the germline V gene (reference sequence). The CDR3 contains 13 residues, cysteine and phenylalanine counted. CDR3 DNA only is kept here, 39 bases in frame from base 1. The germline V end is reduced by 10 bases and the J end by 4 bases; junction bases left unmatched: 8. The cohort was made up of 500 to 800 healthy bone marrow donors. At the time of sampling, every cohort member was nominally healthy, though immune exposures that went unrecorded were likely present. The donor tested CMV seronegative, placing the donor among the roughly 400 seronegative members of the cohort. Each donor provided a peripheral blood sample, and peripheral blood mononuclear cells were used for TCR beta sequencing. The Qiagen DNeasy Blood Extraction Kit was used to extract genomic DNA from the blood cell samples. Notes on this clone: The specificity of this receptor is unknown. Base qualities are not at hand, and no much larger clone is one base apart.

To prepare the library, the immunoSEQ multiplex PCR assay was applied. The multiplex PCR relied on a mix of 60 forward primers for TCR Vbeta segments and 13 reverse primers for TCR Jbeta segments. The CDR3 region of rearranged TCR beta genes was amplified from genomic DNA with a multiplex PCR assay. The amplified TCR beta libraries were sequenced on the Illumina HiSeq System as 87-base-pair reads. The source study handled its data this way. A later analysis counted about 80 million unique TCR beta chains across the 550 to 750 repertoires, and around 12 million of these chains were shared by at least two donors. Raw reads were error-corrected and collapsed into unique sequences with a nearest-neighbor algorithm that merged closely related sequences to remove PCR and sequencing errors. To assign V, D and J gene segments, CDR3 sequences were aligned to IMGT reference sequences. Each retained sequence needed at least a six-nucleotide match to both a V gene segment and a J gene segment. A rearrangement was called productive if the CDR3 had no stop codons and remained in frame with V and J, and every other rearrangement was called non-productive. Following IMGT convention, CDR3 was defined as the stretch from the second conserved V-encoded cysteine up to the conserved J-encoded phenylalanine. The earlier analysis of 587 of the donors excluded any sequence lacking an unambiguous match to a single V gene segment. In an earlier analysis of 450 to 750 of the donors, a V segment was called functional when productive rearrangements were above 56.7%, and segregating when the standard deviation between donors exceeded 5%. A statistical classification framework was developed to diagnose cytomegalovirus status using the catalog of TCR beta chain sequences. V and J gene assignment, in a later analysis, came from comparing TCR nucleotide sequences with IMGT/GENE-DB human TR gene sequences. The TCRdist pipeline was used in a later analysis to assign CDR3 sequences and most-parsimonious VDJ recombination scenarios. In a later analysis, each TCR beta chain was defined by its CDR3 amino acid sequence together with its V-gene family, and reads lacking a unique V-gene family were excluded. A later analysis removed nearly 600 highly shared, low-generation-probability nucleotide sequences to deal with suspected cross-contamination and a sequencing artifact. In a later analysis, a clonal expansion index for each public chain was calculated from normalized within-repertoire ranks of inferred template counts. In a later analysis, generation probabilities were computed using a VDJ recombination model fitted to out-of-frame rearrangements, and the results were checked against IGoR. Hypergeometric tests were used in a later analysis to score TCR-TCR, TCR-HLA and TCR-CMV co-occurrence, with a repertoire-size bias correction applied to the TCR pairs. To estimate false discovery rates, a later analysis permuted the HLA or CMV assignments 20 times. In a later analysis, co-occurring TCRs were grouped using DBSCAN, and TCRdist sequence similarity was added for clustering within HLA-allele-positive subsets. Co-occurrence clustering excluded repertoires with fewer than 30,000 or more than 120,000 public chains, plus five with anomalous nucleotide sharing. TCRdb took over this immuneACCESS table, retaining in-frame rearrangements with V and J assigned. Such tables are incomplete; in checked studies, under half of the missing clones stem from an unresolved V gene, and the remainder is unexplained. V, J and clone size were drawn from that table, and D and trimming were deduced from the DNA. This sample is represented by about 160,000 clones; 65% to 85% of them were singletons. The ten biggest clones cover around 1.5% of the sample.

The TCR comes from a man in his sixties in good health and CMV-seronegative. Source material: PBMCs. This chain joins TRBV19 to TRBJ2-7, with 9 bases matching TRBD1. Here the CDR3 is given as CATRRTGVYEQYF. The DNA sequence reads TGTGCCACCCGGAGGACAGGGGTGTACGAGCAGTACTTC.